The 10 T cell receptor beta chains in this list originate from one sample, sequenced in a study of T-cell reconstitution after alpha-beta-depleted transplantation in children. Researchers prepared the TCRbeta library using unique molecular identifiers, the study reports. A single record per CDR3 protein comes from TCRdb applying MiXCR to the PCR reads. The sample has a few hundred thousand distinct CDR3 sequences; roughly a quarter are singletons. Sequencing used PBMCs, obtained before TCRalphabeta/CD19-depleted stem cell transplant. The receptor source for this set is a boy under three years old with Wiskott-Aldrich syndrome, due to receive a stem cell transplant.

A few counts support this clonotype. The chain links TRBV20-1 to TRBJ2-1; 16 bases fit TRBD2. The CDR3 runs to 16 residues. Germline CDR1 and CDR2: DFQATT and SNEGSKA (reference sequence). The junction had 4 bases not matched to a gene; V was cut back by 3 bases and J by 5 bases. CDR3 nucleotide sequence: TGCAGTGCTAGGGGGACTAGCGGGAGGGGTCACAATGAGCAGTTCTTC. It translates to CSARGTSGRGHNEQFF.

This clonotype turned up a few times. The chain carries TRBV6-2 or TRBV6-3 and TRBJ2-7; D unresolved. The CDR3 is made up of 14 amino acids. The germline V gene encodes CDR1 MNHEY and CDR2 SVGEGT. V was shortened by 0 bases and J by 2 bases, with 8 bases between the two germline ends. The CDR3 reads CASSYSPAAYEQYF. The CDR3 DNA follows: TGTGCCAGCAGTTACTCCCCAGCCGCCTACGAGCAGTACTTC.

J is TRBJ2-1 and V is TRBV5-1, with 13 bases fitting TRBD2. Germline V CDR1 and CDR2: SGHRS, YFSETQ. The V and J ends lost 7 bases and 4 bases, in that order; junction bases with no gene match: 11. CDR3 size: 17 residues. For the CDR3, the DNA is TGCGCCAGCGGACTCCCTGGGACTAGCGGGGAGTACAATGAGCAGTTCTTC. Amino acids: CASGLPGTSGEYNEQFF.

This rearrangement joins TRBV30 to TRBJ2-1; TRBD2 aligns across 8 bases. This CDR3 is built from 15 residues. CDR1 is GTSNPN, CDR2 SVGIG, per germline (reference sequence). V shed 4 bases, J shed 4 bases, and the junction held 9 bases outside the gene matches. The CDR3 region is CAWKPSAGAYNEQFF. The CDR3, as DNA: TGTGCCTGGAAACCTTCAGCGGGAGCATACAATGAGCAGTTCTTC.

The gene calls are TRBV12-3 or TRBV12-4 and TRBJ2-1; no reliable D call. CDR3 length: 14 residues. The V end lost 2 bases, the J end lost 3 bases, and 8 bases lay between the germline ends. The CDR3 protein is CASSLNSFYNEQFF. In DNA form, the CDR3 reads TGTGCCAGCAGTTTAAACTCCTTCTACAATGAGCAGTTCTTC.

This clonotype has just a few counts. CDR3 region: CASSGPTSWQSYEQYF. The CDR3 DNA sequence: TGTGCCAGCAGCGGCCCGACTAGCTGGCAGTCCTACGAGCAGTACTTC. This chain connects TRBV7-9 to TRBJ2-7; 7 bases fit TRBD2. In germline, CDR1 is SEHNR, CDR2 FQNEAQ (reference sequence). The J segment lost 1 base and the V segment lost 5 bases, leaving 11 bases of the junction unmatched. This CDR3 is built from 16 residues.

The V call is TRBV6-5, the J call TRBJ1-6; D is unclear. The germline V gene encodes CDR1 MNHEY and CDR2 SVGAGI. CDR3 size: 16 residues. V lost 2 bases to trimming and J lost 0 bases, with 8 bases between them. CDR3: CASSYRASSYNSPLHF. As DNA, the CDR3 is TGTGCCAGCAGTTACAGGGCAAGCTCCTATAATTCACCCCTCCACTTT.

The chain joins TRBV12-3 or TRBV12-4 to TRBJ2-1; possible D gene TRBD2, 6 bases. The CDR3 runs to 15 residues. V lost 6 bases and J lost 2, with 14 bases in between. Here the CDR3 reads CASSHGLNPYNEQFF. The DNA for the CDR3 is TGTGCCAGCAGCCATGGACTAAATCCCTACAATGAGCAGTTCTTC.

This chain links TRBV7-8 with TRBJ2-2, with 9 positions matching TRBD2. The germline CDR1 and CDR2 sequences are SGHVS and FQNEAQ. This CDR3 contains 15 residues. J gave up 3 bases and V 5 bases, and 4 bases lay outside the gene matches. CDR3 in amino acids: CASSNSGSHTGELFF. The CDR3 DNA reads TGTGCCAGCAGCAATAGCGGGAGCCACACCGGGGAGCTGTTTTTT.

This clonotype was picked up a small number of times. The V gene is TRBV5-5, the J gene TRBJ1-2; TRBD1 matches 9 bases. The CDR3 consists of 14 residues. Germline lookup yields CDR1 SGHKS and CDR2 YYEKEE (reference sequence). V gave up 4 bases and J gave up 7 bases; unmatched junction bases: 8. CDR3 residues: CASSVNRGLSGYTF. CDR3 DNA: TGTGCCAGCAGCGTGAACAGGGGGCTGTCTGGCTACACCTTC. Using reference TRBV5-5 and TRBJ1-2 for the parts outside the CDR3, the full variable domain is DAGVTQSPTHLIKTRGQQVTLRCSPISGHKSVSWYQQVLGQGPQFIFQYYEKEERGRGNFPDRFSARQFPNYSSELNVNALLLGDSALYLCASSVNRGLSGYTFGSGTRLTVV.